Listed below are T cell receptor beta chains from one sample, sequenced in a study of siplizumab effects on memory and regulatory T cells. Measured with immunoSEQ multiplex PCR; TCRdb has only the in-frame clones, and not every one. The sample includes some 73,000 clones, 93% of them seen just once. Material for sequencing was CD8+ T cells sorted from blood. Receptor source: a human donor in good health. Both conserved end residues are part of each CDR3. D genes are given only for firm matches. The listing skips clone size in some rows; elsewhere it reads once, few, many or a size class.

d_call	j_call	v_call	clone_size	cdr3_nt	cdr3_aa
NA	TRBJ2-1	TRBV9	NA	TGTGCCAGCAGCGACGATTCCTACAATGAGCAGTTCTTC	CASSDDSYNEQFF
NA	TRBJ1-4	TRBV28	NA	TGTGCCAGCATGATCGGTTATGCAACTAATGAAAAACTGTTTTTT	CASMIGYATNEKLFF
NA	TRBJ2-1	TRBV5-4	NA	TGTGCCAGCAGCTTGGGCGTCTACAATGAGCAGTTCTTC	CASSLGVYNEQFF
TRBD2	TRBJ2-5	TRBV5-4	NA	TGTGCCAGCAGTTACCGGGGGGGGCAAGAGACCCAGTACTTC	CASSYRGGQETQYF
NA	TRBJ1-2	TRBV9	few	TGTGCCAGCAGCCTAGACAGCGCCTATGGCTACACCTTC	CASSLDSAYGYTF
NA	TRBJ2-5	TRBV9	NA	TGTGCCAGCAGCGACTTGGTACAGGCGCCCGAGACCCAGTACTTC	CASSDLVQAPETQYF
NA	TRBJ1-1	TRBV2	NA	TGTGCCAGCATGAGGCAGGAAGCTTTCTTT	CASMRQEAFF
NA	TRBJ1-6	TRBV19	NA	TGTGCCAGTAGTATAGATCTAGGGCCGGGGAATTCACCCCTCCACTTT	CASSIDLGPGNSPLHF
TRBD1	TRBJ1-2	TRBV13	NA	TGTGCCAGCAGCGCACAGGGGGACGGCTACACCTTC	CASSAQGDGYTF
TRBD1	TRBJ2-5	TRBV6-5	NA	TGTGCCAGCAGTTACACCGGGACAGATGGTGAAGAGACCCAGTACTTC	CASSYTGTDGEETQYF
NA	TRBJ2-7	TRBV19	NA	TGTGCCAGTAGTATTTGGGGTAGAGCGAACGAGCAGTACTTC	CASSIWGRANEQYF
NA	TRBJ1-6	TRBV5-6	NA	TGTGCCAGCAGCTTGGGATACAGGCCCGGGGCACCCCTCCACTTT	CASSLGYRPGAPLHF
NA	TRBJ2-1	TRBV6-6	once	TGTGCCAGCAGTTTCTTCGTAAGGGTTGTGGATGAGCAGTTCTTC	CASSFFVRVVDEQFF
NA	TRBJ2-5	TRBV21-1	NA	TGTGCCAGCAGCAATCGCTCCGGGACTAGCGGGGTCAAGGAGACCCAGTACTTC	CASSNRSGTSGVKETQYF
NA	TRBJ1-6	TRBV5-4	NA	TGTGCCAGCAGCCGGGACACCCTACCCCTCCACTTT	CASSRDTLPLHF
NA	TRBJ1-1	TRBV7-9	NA	TGTGCCAGCAGCTCCCAACTTGGGGACACTGAAGCTTTCTTT	CASSSQLGDTEAFF
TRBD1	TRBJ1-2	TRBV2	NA	TGTGCCAGCAGTGAGCCGACAGGGGGGAATGGCTACACCTTC	CASSEPTGGNGYTF
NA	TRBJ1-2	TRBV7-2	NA	TGTGCCAGCAGCTTATTCCCGGACTATGGCTACACCTTC	CASSLFPDYGYTF
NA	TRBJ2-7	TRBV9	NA	TGTGCCAGCAGCCCCCAAGGGGGGCAGGTTTACGAGCAGTACTTC	CASSPQGGQVYEQYF
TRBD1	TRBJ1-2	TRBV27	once	TGTGCCAGCAGTTCGGCAGGGGGCAATGGCTACACCTTC	CASSSAGGNGYTF
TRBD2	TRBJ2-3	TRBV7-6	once	TGTGCCAGCAGCTGGACTAGCGGGGACACAGATACGCAGTATTTT	CASSWTSGDTDTQYF
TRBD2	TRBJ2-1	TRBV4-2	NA	TGTGCCAGCAGCCAAGCCCTAGCGGGGGGTCACAATGAGCAGTTCTTC	CASSQALAGGHNEQFF
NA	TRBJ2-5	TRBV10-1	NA	TGCGCCAGCCGACGAACCTATAAACAGAGCCAAGAGACCCAGTACTTC	CASRRTYKQSQETQYF
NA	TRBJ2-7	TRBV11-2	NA	TGTGCCAGCAGCTTATTTCCCGGGAAAAATTCCTACGAGCAGTACTTC	CASSLFPGKNSYEQYF
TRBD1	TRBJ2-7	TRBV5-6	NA	TGTGCCAGCAGCTTGGTCGCAGGGGGCTACGAGCAGTACTTC	CASSLVAGGYEQYF
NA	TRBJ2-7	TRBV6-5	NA	TGTGCCAGCAGTTACTCAAGAACCTACGAGCAGTACTTC	CASSYSRTYEQYF
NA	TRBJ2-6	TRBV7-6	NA	TGTGCCAGCAGCTTAGGCGGGCCTGGGGCCAACGTCCTGACTTTC	CASSLGGPGANVLTF
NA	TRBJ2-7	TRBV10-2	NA	TGCGCCAGCAGTGAGTCGGAGGGACGCTCCTACGAGCAGTACTTC	CASSESEGRSYEQYF
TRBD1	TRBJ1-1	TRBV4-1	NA	TGCGCCAGCAGCCACCTCACAGGGGGCGCGGGGGTAACTGAAGCTTTCTTT	CASSHLTGGAGVTEAFF
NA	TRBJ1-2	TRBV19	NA	TGTGCCAGTAGTATTGAAGAGGGAATGGGCTATGGCTACACCTTC	CASSIEEGMGYGYTF
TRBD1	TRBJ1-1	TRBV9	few	TGTGCCAGCAGCGAGACAGGGGGCACTGAAGCTTTCTTT	CASSETGGTEAFF
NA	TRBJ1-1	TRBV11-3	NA	TGTGCCAGCAGCTTAGGTGCGGGCACTGAAGCTTTCTTT	CASSLGAGTEAFF
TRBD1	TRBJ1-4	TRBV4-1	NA	TGCGCCAGCAGCGCACAGGGAGAGGGGGCCTTTAATGAAAAACTGTTTTTT	CASSAQGEGAFNEKLFF
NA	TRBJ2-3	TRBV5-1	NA	TGCGCCAGCAGCCAAGCCGGAGCCACAGATACGCAGTATTTT	CASSQAGATDTQYF
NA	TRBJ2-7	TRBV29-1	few	TGCAGCGGGACGACTGGTTACGAGCAGTACTTC	CSGTTGYEQYF
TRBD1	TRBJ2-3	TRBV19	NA	TGTGCCAGTAGTATTACAGGGGTATCCACAGATACGCAGTATTTT	CASSITGVSTDTQYF